A single TCR beta chain is shown here with its context. These data originate in a study of blood T cell repertoires in COVID-19. At the level of the study: Both acute and convalescent COVID-19 samples were obtained from the United States, Italy and Spain. Sample material is recorded as cDNA or gDNA derived from T cells, B-cell-depleted T cells, or PBMCs.

Per germline, CDR1 MDHEN and CDR2 SYDVKM. The CDR3 consists of 16 residues. The V gene end was trimmed by 5 bases and the J gene end by 3 bases; junction bases not matched to a gene: 9. In the original processing: For nucleated cells, counts were estimated from reference gene primer amplification. Sequencing used immunoSEQ multiplex PCR; TCRdb keeps in-frame clones, though not all of them. Clone size and the V and J calls come from that table; the DNA yielded D and trimming. The sample contains some 130,000 clones, about 83% of which appear only once. This clonotype was obtained from a human donor in a cohort sampled during active COVID-19. The V call is TRBV28, the J call TRBJ2-3, with TRBD1 identical over 9 bases. The sample taken for sequencing was peripheral blood. The CDR3 sequence is CASSNQDRGFTDTQYF. The CDR3 DNA sequence: TGTGCCAGCAGTAATCAAGACAGGGGGTTTACAGATACGCAGTATTTT.